The table lists the clone carrying this T cell receptor beta chain with many counts. The data belong to a study of T cells in Graves' hyperthyroidism and ophthalmopathy. RNA transcripts provided the source from which TCR beta CDR3 regions were amplified. The primer set for the first-round RT-PCR of the TCR CDR3 was HTBI. Using its own MiXCR run on the multiplex PCR reads, TCRdb lists one record per CDR3 protein. The sample comprises hundreds of thousands of distinct CDR3 sequences, about 15% of which are singletons, and approximately 19% rests with the top ten. Trimming took off 8 bases at V and 5 bases at J, with 16 bases between the two ends. The CDR3 sequence is 14 residues long. Per the germline V gene, CDR1 is MDHEN and CDR2 is SYDVKM. Exclusion criteria comprised uncontrolled infection, other autoimmune disease, pregnancy or lactation. Out of about 10 ml of fresh peripheral blood came the PBMCs.

The chain employs TRBV28 and TRBJ2-1, with a tentative D call TRBD2 (6 bases). The sequence was obtained from a woman aged 60 to 75 with Graves' ophthalmopathy. The sample was blood. CDR3 protein: CASCRGGADNEQFF. The DNA for the CDR3 is TGTGCCAGCTGTAGGGGCGGGGCTGACAATGAGCAGTTCTTC.